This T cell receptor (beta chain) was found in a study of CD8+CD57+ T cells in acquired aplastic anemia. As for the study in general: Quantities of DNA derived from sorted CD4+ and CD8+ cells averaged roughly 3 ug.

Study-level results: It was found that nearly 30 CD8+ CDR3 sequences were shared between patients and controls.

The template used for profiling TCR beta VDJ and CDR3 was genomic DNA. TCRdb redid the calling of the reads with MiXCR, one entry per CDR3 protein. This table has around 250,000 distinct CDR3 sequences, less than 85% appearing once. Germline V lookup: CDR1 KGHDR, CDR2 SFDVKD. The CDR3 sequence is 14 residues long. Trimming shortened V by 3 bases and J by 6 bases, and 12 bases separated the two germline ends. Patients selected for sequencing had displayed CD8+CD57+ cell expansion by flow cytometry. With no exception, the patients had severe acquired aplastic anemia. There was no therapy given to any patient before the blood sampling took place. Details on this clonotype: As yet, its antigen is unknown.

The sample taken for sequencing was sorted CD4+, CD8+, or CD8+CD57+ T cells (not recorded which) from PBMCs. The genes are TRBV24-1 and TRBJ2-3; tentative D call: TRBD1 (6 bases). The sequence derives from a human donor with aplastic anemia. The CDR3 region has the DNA TGTGCCACCAGTGATCAAAGGACAGCGGATACGCAGTATTTT. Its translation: CATSDQRTADTQYF.